This T cell receptor (beta chain) is drawn from a study of tumour-infiltrating T cells in Burkitt lymphoma. Study-wide findings and caveats: Several public clonotypes were shared across many Burkitt lymphoma patients.

The assay was immunoSEQ multiplex PCR, and TCRdb's table has in-frame clones only and misses some. The profile shows around 1,000 clones, over 10% of them singletons. This clone has just a few counts. The antigen remains undetermined. The TCR sequence derives from a human donor with Burkitt lymphoma. Sequenced input: tumor tissue.

The CDR3 here is CAISTGGGNQPQHF. The CDR3 nucleotides are TGTGCCATAAGCACAGGGGGCGGTAATCAGCCCCAGCATTTT. The genes are TRBV10-3 and TRBJ1-5, with 9 bases identical to TRBD1. CDR3 size: 14 residues. Trimming at V came to 9 bases and at J to 4 bases, leaving 7 bases not matched to a gene. Germline lookup yields CDR1 ENHRY and CDR2 SYGVKD.